The 30 T cell receptor beta chains below were found in one sample sequenced in a study of T cells expressing NK-cell markers. TCRdb re-called the 5' RACE reads, yielding one record per CDR3 amino acid sequence without DNA. This table holds roughly 110,000 distinct CDR3 sequences. Source material: blood T cells: a sorted CD56 or NKG2C T cell subset, CD4+ or CD8+ T cells, or bulk PBMC T cells (not recorded which). The receptors originated from a woman aged 18 to 75 in good health.

The V call is TRBV3-1, the J call TRBJ2-1. This CDR3 is built from 13 residues. Looked up from germline, CDR1 is LGHDT and CDR2 is YNNKEL (reference sequence). CDR3 loop: CASSPSASSEQFF.

The J gene is TRBJ2-3, the V gene TRBV7-6; the D call from TCRdb, TRBD1, cannot be confirmed without DNA. Germline assignment: CDR1 SGHVS and CDR2 FNYEAQ. The CDR3 sequence is 15 residues long. CDR3 protein: CASSLRQGSTDTQYF.

The chain is built from TRBV10-3 and TRBJ2-7. Germline values: CDR1 ENHRY, CDR2 SYGVKD. This CDR3 is built from 11 residues. The CDR3 sequence: CAISENHEQYF.

V gene TRBV7-2 combines with J gene TRBJ2-7. CDR3 length: 14 amino acids. CDR1 and CDR2 (germline): SGHTA, FQGNSA. CDR3 protein: CASSSYGASYEQYF. The full variable domain, its missing parts supplied by reference TRBV7-2 and TRBJ2-7, is GAGVSQSPSNKVTEKGKDVELRCDPISGHTALYWYRQSLGQGLEFLIYFQGNSAPDKSGLPSDRFSAERTGGSVSTLTIQRTQQEDSAVYLCASSSYGASYEQYFGPGTRLTVT.

This sequence joins TRBV20-1 and TRBJ1-5; the TCRdb call, TRBD1, lacks DNA for checking. This CDR3 is built from 15 residues. Germline lookup yields CDR1 DFQATT and CDR2 SNEGSKA (reference sequence). The CDR3 region is CSGRAGGAVGQPQHF.

This chain links TRBV4-3 with TRBJ1-2. CDR3 length: 15 residues. Germline-derived CDR1 and CDR2 are LGHNA and YSLEER. The CDR3 loop reads CASSQDGGKLYGYTF.

The chain links TRBV5-6 to TRBJ2-7. Germline CDR1 SGHDT, CDR2 YYEEEE. This CDR3 comprises 14 residues. CDR3: CASSLVIGSYEQYF.

The V and J genes are TRBV27 and TRBJ2-1; the TCRdb D gene call, TRBD1, has no DNA to confirm it. This CDR3 spans 14 amino acids. Germline V gives CDR1 MNHEY, CDR2 SMNVEV (reference sequence). Here the CDR3 reads CASSPQGGAWEQFF.

The V and J genes are TRBV6-1 and TRBJ1-1; checking the TCRdb D call of TRBD1 is not possible without DNA. This CDR3 contains 13 residues. CDR1 is MNHNS and CDR2 is SASEGT in the germline V gene. CDR3 in amino acids: CASSPHRGTEAFF.

The chain uses TRBV7-9 and TRBJ2-1. The CDR3 loop spans 13 amino acids. CDR1 and CDR2 (germline): SEHNR, FQNEAQ (reference sequence). The CDR3 is CASRDTLYNEQFF.

The chain joins TRBV14 to TRBJ2-7. The CDR3 contains 13 residues. Per germline, CDR1 SGHDN and CDR2 FVKESK. This chain's CDR3 is CASSQVKGYEQYF.

V gene TRBV9 combines with J gene TRBJ1-2. Germline V gene data show CDR1 as SGDLS and CDR2 as YYNGEE. The CDR3 extends over 18 amino acids. The CDR3 protein is CASSVEGDYTLNNYGYTF.

The V gene is TRBV4-1, the J gene TRBJ2-1. Per the germline V gene, CDR1 is MGHRA and CDR2 is YSYEKL. The CDR3 contains 17 residues. CDR3 protein: CASSPPTDPSSYNEQFF.

V usage is TRBV5-5 and J usage is TRBJ2-7; the D call of TRBD2 rests on TCRdb alone, since no DNA is present to check it. The CDR3 is 16 residues long. The germline gives CDR1 SGHKS, CDR2 YYEKEE (reference sequence). The CDR3 reads CASSPFRLAGGGEQYF.

The chain combines TRBV11-2 with TRBJ2-3; TCRdb designates TRBD2, a call that cannot be tested without DNA. Germline loops: CDR1 SGHAT, CDR2 FQNNGV. The CDR3 length is 13 residues. The CDR3 sequence is CASLAGGTDTQYF.

The chain carries TRBV7-8 and TRBJ1-6; TCRdb's D call of TRBD1 is untestable without DNA. The CDR3 length is 16 residues. The germline V gene has CDR1 SGHVS and CDR2 FQNEAQ. The CDR3 region is CASSLVLTGYNSPLHF.

This rearrangement joins TRBV29-1 to TRBJ1-5; TCRdb gives TRBD1 as the D gene, but with no DNA this cannot be confirmed. This CDR3 is built from 15 residues. CDR1 and CDR2 from the germline V gene are SQVTM and ANQGSEA. CDR3 in amino acids: CSVVYPPGGDQPQHF.

V gene TRBV15 combines with J gene TRBJ1-5. The germline gives CDR1 LNHNV, CDR2 YYDKDF (reference sequence). This CDR3 has 13 amino acids. CDR3 loop: CATRDISNQPQHF.

The chain links TRBV4-3 to TRBJ2-3; lacking DNA, the TRBD1 call made by TCRdb goes unchecked. CDR1 and CDR2 from the germline V gene are LGHNA and YSLEER. The CDR3 extends over 15 amino acids. The CDR3 is CASSQDTGGADTQYF.

V and J are TRBV11-2 and TRBJ2-7; TCRdb reports TRBD1, a call that lacks DNA to check it against. The CDR3 has 14 amino acids. Germline-derived CDR1 and CDR2 are SGHAT and FQNNGV. This CDR3 reads CASSPGTDSYEQYF. Complete variable domain (other parts from reference TRBV11-2 and TRBJ2-7): EAGVAQSPRYKIIEKRQSVAFWCNPISGHATLYWYQQILGQGPKLLIQFQNNGVVDDSQLPKDRFSAERLKGVDSTLKIQPAKLEDSAVYLCASSPGTDSYEQYFGPGTRLTVT.

The CDR3 here is CASSLARASGNTGELFF. This sequence joins TRBV5-1 and TRBJ2-2; the D gene TCRdb calls, TRBD2, cannot be checked with no DNA. CDR1 and CDR2 from the germline V gene are SGHRS and YFSETQ. The CDR3 contains 17 residues.

V and J are TRBV29-1 and TRBJ1-2; TCRdb selects TRBD1, and the lack of DNA leaves this call unchecked. This CDR3 has 13 residues. Germline loops: CDR1 SQVTM, CDR2 ANQGSEA. CDR3 sequence reads: CSVVGTVLYGYTF.

This sequence joins TRBV4-3 and TRBJ2-1. The CDR3 length is 14 residues. From germline, CDR1 is LGHNA and CDR2 YSLEER. This CDR3 is CASSQDGPNNEQFF.

The chain is built from TRBV27 and TRBJ2-1; there is no DNA to check the TCRdb D call of TRBD1. This CDR3 has 14 residues. From germline, CDR1 is MNHEY and CDR2 SMNVEV (reference sequence). CDR3 sequence: CASSWGRTYNEQFF.

This CDR3 reads CASEEMGNEQFF. This chain joins TRBV12-5 and TRBJ2-1. The CDR3 is made up of 12 amino acids. Per germline, CDR1 LGHNT and CDR2 FRNRAP.

This chain connects TRBV3-1 to TRBJ2-3; lacking DNA, the TRBD2 call made by TCRdb goes unchecked. Looked up from germline, CDR1 is LGHDT and CDR2 is YNNKEL (reference sequence). This CDR3 region has 16 residues. Here the CDR3 reads CASSQVLLAATDTQYF.

The V gene is TRBV7-2, the J gene TRBJ2-4; TCRdb's assignment of TRBD1 cannot be checked, as there is no DNA. The CDR3 totals 14 residues. The V gene's germline CDR1 is SGHTA and CDR2 FQGNSA. The CDR3 protein is CASSLLTGVDIQYF.

V is TRBV11-2 and J is TRBJ2-7; TCRdb reports TRBD1, a call that lacks DNA to check it against. CDR1 is SGHAT and CDR2 is FQNNGV in the germline V gene. The length of the CDR3 is 16 residues. The CDR3 spells CASSLPGGATSYEQYF.

CDR3: CASQNPWGSPLHF. The chain uses TRBV19 and TRBJ1-6. This CDR3 comprises 13 residues. Germline V gene lookup returns CDR1 LNHDA and CDR2 SQIVND (reference sequence).

The V gene is TRBV7-8, the J gene TRBJ2-1; TCRdb calls TRBD1, which cannot be checked without DNA. Germline V gene data show CDR1 as SGHVS and CDR2 as FQNEAQ. CDR3 length: 13 amino acids. The CDR3 region is CAPRNVGGAEQFF.